The clone carrying this T cell receptor (beta chain) was detected ten times or more. These data are taken from a study of neurological immune-mediated disorders. It was by 5'RACE with 10-nucleotide random UMIs that the cDNA was made. A single record per CDR3 protein comes from TCRdb applying MiXCR to the 5' RACE reads. The data hold about 59,000 distinct CDR3 sequences, with 3% to 4.5% observed a single time. Germline V lookup: CDR1 MNHEY, CDR2 SMNVEV (reference sequence). V dropped 4 bases and J dropped 7; count of bases not matched to a gene: 15. The CDR3 extends over 17 amino acids. The source is a woman younger than 45 with multiple sclerosis. The sample comprised PBMCs. The rearrangement joins TRBV27 to TRBJ2-1, with TRBD1 identical over 8 bases. CDR3 loop: CASSSLGTGRFHNEQFF. Written as DNA, the CDR3 is TGTGCCAGCAGTTCCTTGGGGACAGGAAGGTTTCATAATGAGCAGTTCTTC.